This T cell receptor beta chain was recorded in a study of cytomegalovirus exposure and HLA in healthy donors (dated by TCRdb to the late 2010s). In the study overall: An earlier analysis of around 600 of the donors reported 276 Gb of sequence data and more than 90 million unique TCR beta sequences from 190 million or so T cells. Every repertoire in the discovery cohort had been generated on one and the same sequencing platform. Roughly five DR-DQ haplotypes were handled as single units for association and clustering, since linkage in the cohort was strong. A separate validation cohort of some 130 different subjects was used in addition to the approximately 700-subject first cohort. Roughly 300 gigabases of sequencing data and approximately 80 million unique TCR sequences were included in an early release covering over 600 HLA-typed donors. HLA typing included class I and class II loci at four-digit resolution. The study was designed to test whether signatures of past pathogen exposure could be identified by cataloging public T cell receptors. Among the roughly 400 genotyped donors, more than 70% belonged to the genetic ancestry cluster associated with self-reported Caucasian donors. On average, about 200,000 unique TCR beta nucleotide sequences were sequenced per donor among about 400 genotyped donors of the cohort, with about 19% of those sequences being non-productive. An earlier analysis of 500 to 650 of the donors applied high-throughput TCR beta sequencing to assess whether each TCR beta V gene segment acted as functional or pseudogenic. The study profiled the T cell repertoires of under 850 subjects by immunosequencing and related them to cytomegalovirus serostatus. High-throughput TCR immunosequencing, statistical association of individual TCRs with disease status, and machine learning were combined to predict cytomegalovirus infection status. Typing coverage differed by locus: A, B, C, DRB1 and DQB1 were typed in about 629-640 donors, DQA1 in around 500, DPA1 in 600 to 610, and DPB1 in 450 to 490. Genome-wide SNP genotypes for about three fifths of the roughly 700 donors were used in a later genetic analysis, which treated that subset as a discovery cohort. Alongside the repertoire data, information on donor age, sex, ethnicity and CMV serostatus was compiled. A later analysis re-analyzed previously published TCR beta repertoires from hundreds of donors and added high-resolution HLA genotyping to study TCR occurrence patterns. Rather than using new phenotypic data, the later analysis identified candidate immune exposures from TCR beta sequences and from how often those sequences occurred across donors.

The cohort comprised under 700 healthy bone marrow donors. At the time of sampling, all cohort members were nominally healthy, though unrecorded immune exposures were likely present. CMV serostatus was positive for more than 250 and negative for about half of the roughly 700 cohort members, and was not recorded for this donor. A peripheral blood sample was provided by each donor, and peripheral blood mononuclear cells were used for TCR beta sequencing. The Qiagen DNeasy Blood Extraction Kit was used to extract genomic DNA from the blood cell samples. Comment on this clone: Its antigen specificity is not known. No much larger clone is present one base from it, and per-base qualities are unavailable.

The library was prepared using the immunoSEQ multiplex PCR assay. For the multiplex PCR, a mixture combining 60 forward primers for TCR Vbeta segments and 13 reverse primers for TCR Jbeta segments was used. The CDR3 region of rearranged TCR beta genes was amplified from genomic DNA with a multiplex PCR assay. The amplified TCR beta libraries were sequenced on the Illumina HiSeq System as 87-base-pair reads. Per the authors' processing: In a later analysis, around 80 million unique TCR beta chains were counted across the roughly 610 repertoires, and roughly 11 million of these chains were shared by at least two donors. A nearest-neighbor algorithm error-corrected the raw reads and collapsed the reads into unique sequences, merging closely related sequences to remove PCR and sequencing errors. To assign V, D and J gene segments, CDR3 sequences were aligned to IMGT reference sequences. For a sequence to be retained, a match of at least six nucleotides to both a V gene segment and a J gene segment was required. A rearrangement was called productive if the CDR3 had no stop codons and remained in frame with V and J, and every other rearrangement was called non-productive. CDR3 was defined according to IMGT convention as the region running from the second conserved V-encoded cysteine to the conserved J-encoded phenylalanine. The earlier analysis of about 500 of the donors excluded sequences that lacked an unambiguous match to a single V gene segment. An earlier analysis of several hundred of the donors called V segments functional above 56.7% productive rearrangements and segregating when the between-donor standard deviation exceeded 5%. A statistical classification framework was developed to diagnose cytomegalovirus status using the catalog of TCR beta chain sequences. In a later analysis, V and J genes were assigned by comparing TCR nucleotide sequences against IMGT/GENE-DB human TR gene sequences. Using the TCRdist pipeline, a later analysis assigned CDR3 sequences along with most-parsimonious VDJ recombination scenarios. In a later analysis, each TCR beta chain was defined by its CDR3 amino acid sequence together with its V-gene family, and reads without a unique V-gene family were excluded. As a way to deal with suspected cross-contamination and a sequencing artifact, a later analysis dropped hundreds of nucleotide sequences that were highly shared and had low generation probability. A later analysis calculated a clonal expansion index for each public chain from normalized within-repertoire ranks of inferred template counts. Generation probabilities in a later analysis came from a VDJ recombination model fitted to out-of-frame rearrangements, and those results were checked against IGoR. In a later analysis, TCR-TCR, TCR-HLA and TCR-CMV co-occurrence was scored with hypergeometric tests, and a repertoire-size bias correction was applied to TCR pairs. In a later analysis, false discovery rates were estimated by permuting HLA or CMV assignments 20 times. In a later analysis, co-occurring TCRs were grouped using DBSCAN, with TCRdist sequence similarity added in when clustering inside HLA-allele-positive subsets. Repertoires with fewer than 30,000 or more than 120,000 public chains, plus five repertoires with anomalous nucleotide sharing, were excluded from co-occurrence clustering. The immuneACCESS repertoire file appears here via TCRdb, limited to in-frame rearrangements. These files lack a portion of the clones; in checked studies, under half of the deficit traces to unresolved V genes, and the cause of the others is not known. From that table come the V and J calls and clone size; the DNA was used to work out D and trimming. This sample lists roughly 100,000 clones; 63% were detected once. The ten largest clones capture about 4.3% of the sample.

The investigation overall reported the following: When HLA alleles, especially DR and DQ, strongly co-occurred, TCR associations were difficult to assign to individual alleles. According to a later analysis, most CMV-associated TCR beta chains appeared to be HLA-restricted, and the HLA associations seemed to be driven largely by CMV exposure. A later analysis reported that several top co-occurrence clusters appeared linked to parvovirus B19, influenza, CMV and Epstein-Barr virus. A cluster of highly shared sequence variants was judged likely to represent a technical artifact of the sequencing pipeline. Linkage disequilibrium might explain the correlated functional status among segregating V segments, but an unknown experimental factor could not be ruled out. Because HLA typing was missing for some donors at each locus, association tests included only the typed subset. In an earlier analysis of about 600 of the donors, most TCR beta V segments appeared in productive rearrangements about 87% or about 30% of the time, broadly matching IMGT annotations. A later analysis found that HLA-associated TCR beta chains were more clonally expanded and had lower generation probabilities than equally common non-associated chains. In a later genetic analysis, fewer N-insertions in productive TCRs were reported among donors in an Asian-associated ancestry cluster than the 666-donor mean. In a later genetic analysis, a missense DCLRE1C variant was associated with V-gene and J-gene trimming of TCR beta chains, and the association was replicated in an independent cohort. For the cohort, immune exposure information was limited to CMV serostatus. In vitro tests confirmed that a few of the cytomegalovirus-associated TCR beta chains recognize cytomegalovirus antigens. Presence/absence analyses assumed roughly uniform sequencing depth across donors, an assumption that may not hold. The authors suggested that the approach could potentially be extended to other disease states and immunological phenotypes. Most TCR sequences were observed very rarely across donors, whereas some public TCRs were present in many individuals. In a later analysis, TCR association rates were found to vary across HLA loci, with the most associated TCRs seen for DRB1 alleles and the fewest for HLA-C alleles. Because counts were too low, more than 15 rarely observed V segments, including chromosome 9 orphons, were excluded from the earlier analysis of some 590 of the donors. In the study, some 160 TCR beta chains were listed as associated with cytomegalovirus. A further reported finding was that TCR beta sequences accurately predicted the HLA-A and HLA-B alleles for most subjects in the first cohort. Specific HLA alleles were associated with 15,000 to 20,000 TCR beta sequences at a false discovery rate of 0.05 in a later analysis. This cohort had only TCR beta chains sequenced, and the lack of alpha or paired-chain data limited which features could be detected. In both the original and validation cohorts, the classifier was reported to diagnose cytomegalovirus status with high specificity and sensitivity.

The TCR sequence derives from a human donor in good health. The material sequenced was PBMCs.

The DNA sequence is given as TGTGCCAGCAGTGTGACAGTTTCCACCCATTTCTCCTACGAGCAGTACTTC. Its amino acids are CASSVTVSTHFSYEQYF. In this chain, TRBV6-1 is recombined with TRBJ2-7, with TRBD1 as a weak D call on 5 bases. V lost 4 bases and J lost 0 bases; the stretch between them is 19 bases long. CDR1 and CDR2 were assigned from the germline V gene as MNHNS and SASEGT. There are 17 amino acids in the CDR3, from cysteine to phenylalanine inclusive. The retained sequence is limited to the CDR3, 51 bases, with the frame set at the first base.